This entry lists 15 T cell receptor beta chains sequenced from one sample in a study of early T cells in non-severe SARS-CoV-2 infection. Each CDR3 protein gets one entry after TCRdb re-called the 5' RACE reads with MiXCR. Among 70,000 to 75,000 distinct CDR3 sequences, approximately 12% were seen once, and the ten largest hold roughly 3.8%. Sequencing was carried out using whole blood. These receptors were collected from an adult who was a healthcare worker with PCR-confirmed SARS-CoV-2 infection or an uninfected control (not recorded which).

This clonotype has ten or more counts. V gene TRBV20-1 combines with J gene TRBJ2-7; TRBD2 aligns across 11 bases. The V segment lost 0 bases and the J segment 4 bases; nucleotides outside the gene matches: 11. The CDR3 totals 17 residues. Germline assignment: CDR1 DFQATT and CDR2 SNEGSKA (reference sequence). The CDR3 coding sequence is TGCAGTGCTAGAGACCGGGGACTAGCGGAAATCCGTTACGAGCAGTACTTC. This encodes CSARDRGLAEIRYEQYF.

In DNA, the CDR3 is TGTGCCAGCTCGGTCTTGAACACCGGGGAGCTGTTTTTT. It translates to CASSVLNTGELFF. The rearrangement links TRBV2 to TRBJ2-2; D unresolved. The germline CDR1 and CDR2 sequences are SNHLY and FYNNEI. The CDR3 covers 13 residues. The ends were cut back, 8 bases at V and 1 base at J, with 8 bases in the middle.

This clonotype was counted between two and nine times. V gene TRBV20-1 combines with J gene TRBJ2-5, with D maybe TRBD2 (6 bases). The germline V gene has CDR1 DFQATT and CDR2 SNEGSKA (reference sequence). V was pared by 6 bases and J by 2 bases, with 16 bases between. The CDR3 is 14 amino acids. The CDR3 DNA reads TGCAGTGCAGGAAGACTAGGATGGCAAGAGACCCAGTACTTC. This sequence encodes CSAGRLGWQETQYF.

This clonotype was counted ten times or more. At one end the junction does not follow the germline gene, possibly because of a read error. In DNA form, the CDR3 reads TGTGCCAGCAGCCTAGCGGGGAACACCGGGGAGCTGTTTTTT. Its protein is CASSLAGNTGELFF. V gene TRBV7-9 combines with J gene TRBJ2-2; TRBD2 aligns across 8 bases. CDR1 is SEHNR, CDR2 FQNEAQ, per germline (reference sequence). The CDR3 contains 14 residues.

This clonotype appeared a few times. The rearrangement uses TRBV11-2 and TRBJ2-7; TRBD1 matches 9 bases. The length of the CDR3 is 14 residues. Germline V lookup: CDR1 SGHAT, CDR2 FQNNGV. V dropped 3 bases and J dropped 3; count of bases not matched to a gene: 3. Here the CDR3 DNA reads TGTGCCAGCAGCTTCGGGACAGGGATCTACGAGCAGTACTTC. This gives the protein CASSFGTGIYEQYF.

V usage is TRBV20-1 and J usage is TRBJ2-3, with TRBD1 matching over 7 bases. Germline CDR1 reads DFQATT; CDR2 reads SNEGSKA (reference sequence). This CDR3 comprises 16 residues. J was trimmed by 1 base and V by 2 bases; bases with no gene match: 9. DNA of the CDR3: TGCAGTGCTAGACCGTTTACAGGGGTGGGCACAGATACGCAGTATTTT. It yields the protein CSARPFTGVGTDTQYF.

In this sample, this clonotype is medium-sized (0.01 to 0.1%). The chain recombines TRBV2 with TRBJ2-2, with 7 bases identical to TRBD1. This CDR3 is 17 amino acids long. The V segment lost 10 bases and the J segment 0 bases; nucleotides outside the gene matches: 14. Germline V CDR1 and CDR2: SNHLY, FYNNEI. CDR3 in DNA: TGTGCCACGGGGACAACAAGGGACAGACCGAACACCGGGGAGCTGTTTTTT. Translation: CATGTTRDRPNTGELFF.

The chain has TRBV24-1 and TRBJ2-2; D remains unclear. V was shortened by 0 bases and J by 8 bases, with 9 bases between the two germline ends. CDR3 length: 14 amino acids. Germline V gives CDR1 KGHDR, CDR2 SFDVKD. The CDR3 spells CATSDLRDGGELFF. The DNA of the CDR3 is TGTGCCACCAGTGATTTGCGAGATGGGGGGGAGCTGTTTTTT.

This clonotype has a handful of counts. This chain joins TRBV20-1 and TRBJ2-7, with 7 bases fitting TRBD2. V lost 6 bases, J lost 3 bases, and 14 bases stayed unmatched. Per germline, CDR1 DFQATT and CDR2 SNEGSKA (reference sequence). This CDR3 contains 15 residues. The CDR3: CSAEGRGSYLYEQYF. The CDR3 region has the DNA TGCAGTGCCGAGGGGCGGGGGAGCTACCTCTACGAGCAGTACTTC.

This clonotype was seen only a few times. J is TRBJ1-6 and V is TRBV9; 7 bases are shared with TRBD1. With 0 bases clipped from V and 8 bases from J, the junction kept 5 bases outside the gene matches. Germline CDR1 is SGDLS and CDR2 is YYNGEE. The CDR3 sequence is 15 residues long. The CDR3 loop is CASSVEAGGDSPLHF. The CDR3 DNA sequence: TGTGCCAGCAGCGTAGAGGCAGGGGGAGATTCACCCCTCCACTTT.

V gene TRBV2 combines with J gene TRBJ2-7, with D uncertain. This CDR3 is built from 13 residues. V lost 8 bases, J lost 6 bases, and 17 bases lay in between. Germline CDR1 is SNHLY and CDR2 is FYNNEI. CDR3 nucleotides: TGTGCCAGCGCCCTGACGGAAAGAGTCGAGCAGTACTTC. This encodes CASALTERVEQYF.

The V and J genes are TRBV5-1 and TRBJ2-4, with 7 bases aligning to TRBD1. The trim removed 4 bases at V and 9 bases at J, leaving 10 bases unmatched. The CDR3 consists of 14 residues. Germline lookup yields CDR1 SGHRS and CDR2 YFSETQ. This chain's CDR3 is CASSPDRLTGIQYF. CDR3 nucleotide sequence: TGCGCCAGCAGCCCGGACAGGTTGACGGGCATTCAGTACTTC.

V and J are TRBV7-9 and TRBJ2-3, with 8 bases matching TRBD2. Germline CDR1 is SEHNR and CDR2 is FQNEAQ (reference sequence). Losses at the gene ends were 1 base for V and 5 bases for J; bases not matched to a gene: 20. The CDR3 runs to 20 residues. The chain's CDR3 is CASSLDPAGTGTRSIDTQYF. In DNA form, the CDR3 reads TGTGCCAGCAGCTTAGATCCCGCCGGCACCGGGACTAGGTCAATAGATACGCAGTATTTT.

The chain carries TRBV28 and TRBJ1-2, with a weak D call TRBD1 (6 bases). This CDR3 has 12 amino acids. Trimming removed 6 bases from V and 8 bases from J, with 13 bases in between. Germline V gives CDR1 MDHEN, CDR2 SYDVKM. CDR3 nucleotides: TGTGCCAGCAGGCGTCACAGGGAAGGCTACACCTTC. Amino acids: CASRRHREGYTF.

This clonotype was picked up many times. This rearrangement joins TRBV28 to TRBJ2-4; 7 bases are a match to TRBD2. The CDR3 runs 15 residues. V shed 2 bases and J 5 bases; nucleotides not matched to a gene: 6. Germline CDR1 is MDHEN and CDR2 is SYDVKM. The CDR3 sequence: CASSLPSGRENIQYF. CDR3 coding DNA: TGTGCCAGCAGTTTACCTAGCGGCAGGGAAAACATTCAGTACTTC.